These 7 T cell receptor beta chains originate from one sample sequenced in a study of PD-1 and CTLA-4 blockade in melanoma. Sequencing used immunoSEQ multiplex PCR; TCRdb keeps in-frame clones, though not all of them. The data show some 15,000 clones, around 70% seen once. Sequences were derived from CD8+ T cells from peripheral blood, sampled before anti-PD-1 treatment. These receptors all stem from a human donor with melanoma.

The chain uses TRBV27 and TRBJ2-1; the match to TRBD2 covers 10 bases. From germline, CDR1 is MNHEY and CDR2 SMNVEV (reference sequence). The J segment lost 4 bases and the V segment lost 6 bases, leaving 6 bases of the junction unmatched. The CDR3 runs 15 residues. CDR3 residues: CASRPSAGGYNEQFF. CDR3 coding DNA: TGTGCCAGCAGGCCGTCAGCGGGAGGGTACAATGAGCAGTTCTTC.

The table lists this clone with a count of one. The chain recombines TRBV27 with TRBJ1-4; no definite D call. Germline V gene sequence: CDR1 MNHEY, CDR2 SMNVEV (reference sequence). CDR3 length: 15 residues. V lost 5 bases and J lost 0, with 10 bases in between. This chain's CDR3 is CASSLARATNEKLFF. DNA for the CDR3: TGTGCCAGCAGTCTCGCCCGGGCAACTAATGAAAAACTGTTTTTT.

The V call is TRBV7-9, the J call TRBJ2-3; D could derive from TRBD1 or TRBD2 (6 bases each). Germline V gene sequence: CDR1 SEHNR, CDR2 FQNEAQ (reference sequence). This CDR3 has 16 residues. V was trimmed by 5 bases and J by 4 bases, leaving 19 bases between them. The CDR3 region has the DNA TGTGCCAGCAGCGCAGTGGGGGGCTGGGGGGCAGATACGCAGTATTTT. Translation: CASSAVGGWGADTQYF.

This clone was detected only once. This chain uses TRBV7-9 with TRBJ2-5; D is unresolved. The CDR3 is 13 amino acids. Germline loops: CDR1 SEHNR, CDR2 FQNEAQ (reference sequence). The V end was cut by 4 bases, the J end by 5 bases, with 11 bases between. CDR3 sequence: CASSSFTEETQYF. Here the CDR3 DNA reads TGTGCCAGCAGCTCTTTTACCGAGGAGACCCAGTACTTC.

The chain joins TRBV11-2 to TRBJ2-5; 14 bases are a match to TRBD2. Germline CDR1 reads SGHAT; CDR2 reads FQNNGV. Trimming at V came to 6 bases and at J to 2 bases, leaving 5 bases not matched to a gene. The CDR3 is 16 residues long. The CDR3 nucleotides are TGTGCCAGCAGAGGCGGGACTAGCGGGAGTCAAGAGACCCAGTACTTC. This sequence encodes CASRGGTSGSQETQYF. The full variable domain, its missing parts supplied by reference TRBV11-2 and TRBJ2-5, is EAGVAQSPRYKIIEKRQSVAFWCNPISGHATLYWYQQILGQGPKLLIQFQNNGVVDDSQLPKDRFSAERLKGVDSTLKIQPAKLEDSAVYLCASRGGTSGSQETQYFGPGTRLLVL.

V and J are TRBV25-1 and TRBJ2-2; D may be TRBD1 or TRBD2 (5 bases each). The ends were cut back, 8 bases at V and 7 bases at J, with 8 bases in the middle. The CDR3 covers 11 residues. Germline V gene sequence: CDR1 MGHDK, CDR2 SYGVNS. This CDR3 is CASGDGGELFF. The CDR3 DNA reads as TGTGCCAGCGGGGACGGCGGGGAGCTGTTTTTT.

The V gene is TRBV5-4, the J gene TRBJ2-3; 8 bases agree with TRBD2. CDR1 is SGHNT, CDR2 YYREEE, per germline (reference sequence). The CDR3 is 17 residues long. Germline trimming cut 0 bases from V and 2 bases from J; bases unmatched to any gene: 8. The CDR3 protein is CASSLDPGGSATDTQYF. The CDR3, as DNA: TGTGCCAGCAGCTTGGATCCGGGGGGGAGCGCCACAGATACGCAGTATTTT.